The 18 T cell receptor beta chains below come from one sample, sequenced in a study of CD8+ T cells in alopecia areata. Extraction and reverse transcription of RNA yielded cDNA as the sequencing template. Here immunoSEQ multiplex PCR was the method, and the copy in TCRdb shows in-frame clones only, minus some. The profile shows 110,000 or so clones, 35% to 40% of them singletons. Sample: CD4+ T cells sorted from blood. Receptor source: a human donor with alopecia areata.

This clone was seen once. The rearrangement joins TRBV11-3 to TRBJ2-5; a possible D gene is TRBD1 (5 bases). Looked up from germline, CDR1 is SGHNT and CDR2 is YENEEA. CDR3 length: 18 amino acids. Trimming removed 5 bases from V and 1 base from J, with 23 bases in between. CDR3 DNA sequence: TGTGCCAGCAGCACTCACTATCGGACAAGGCTGATCCAAGAGACCCAGTACTTC. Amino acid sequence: CASSTHYRTRLIQETQYF.

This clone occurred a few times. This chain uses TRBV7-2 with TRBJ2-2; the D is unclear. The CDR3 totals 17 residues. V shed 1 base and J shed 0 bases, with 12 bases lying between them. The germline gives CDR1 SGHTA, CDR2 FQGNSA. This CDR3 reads CASSLEFSRANTGELFF. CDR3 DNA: TGTGCCAGCAGCTTAGAGTTTAGTCGGGCGAACACCGGGGAGCTGTTTTTT.

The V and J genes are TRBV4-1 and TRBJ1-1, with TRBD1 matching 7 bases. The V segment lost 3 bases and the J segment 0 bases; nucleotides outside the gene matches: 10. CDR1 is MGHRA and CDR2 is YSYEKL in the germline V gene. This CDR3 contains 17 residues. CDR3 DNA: TGCGCCAGCAGCCATAGCCCGGGACAGAGCATGAACACTGAAGCTTTCTTT. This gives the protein CASSHSPGQSMNTEAFF.

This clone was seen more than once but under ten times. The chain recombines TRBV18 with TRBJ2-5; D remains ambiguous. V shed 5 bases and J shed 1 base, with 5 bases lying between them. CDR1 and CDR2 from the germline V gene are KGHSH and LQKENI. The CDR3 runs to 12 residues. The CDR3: CASSTFQETQYF. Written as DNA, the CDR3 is TGTGCCAGCTCAACGTTCCAAGAGACCCAGTACTTC.

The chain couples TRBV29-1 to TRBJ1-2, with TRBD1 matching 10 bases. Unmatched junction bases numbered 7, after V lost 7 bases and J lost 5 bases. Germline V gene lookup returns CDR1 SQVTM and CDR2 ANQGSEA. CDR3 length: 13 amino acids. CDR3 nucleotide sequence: TGCAGCGCTGGGACAGGGGCAGGGTATGGCTACACCTTC. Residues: CSAGTGAGYGYTF. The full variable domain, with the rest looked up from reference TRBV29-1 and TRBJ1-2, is SAVISQKPSRDICQRGTSLTIQCQVDSQVTMMFWYRQQPGQSLTLIATANQGSEATYESGFVIDKFPISRPNLTFSTLTVSNMSPEDSSIYLCSAGTGAGYGYTFGSGTRLTVV.

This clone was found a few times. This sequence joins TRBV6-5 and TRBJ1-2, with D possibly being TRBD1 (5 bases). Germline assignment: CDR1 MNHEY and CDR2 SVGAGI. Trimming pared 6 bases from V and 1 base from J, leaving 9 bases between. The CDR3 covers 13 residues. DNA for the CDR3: TGTGCCAGCAGCCTACAGGTTAACTATGGCTACACCTTC. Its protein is CASSLQVNYGYTF.

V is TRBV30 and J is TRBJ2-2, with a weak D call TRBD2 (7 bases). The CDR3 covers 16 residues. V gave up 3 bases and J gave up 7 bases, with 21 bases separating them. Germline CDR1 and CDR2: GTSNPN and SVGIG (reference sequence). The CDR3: CAWRGAGLGSFGELFF. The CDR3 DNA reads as TGTGCCTGGAGGGGGGCAGGACTAGGATCTTTCGGGGAGCTGTTTTTT.

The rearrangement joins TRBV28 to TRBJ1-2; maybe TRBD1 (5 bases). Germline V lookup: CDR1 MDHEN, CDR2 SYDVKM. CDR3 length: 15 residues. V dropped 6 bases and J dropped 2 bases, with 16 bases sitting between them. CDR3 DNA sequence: TGTGCCAGCAGCCGACCCGGGACTACGAACTATGGCTACACCTTC. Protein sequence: CASSRPGTTNYGYTF.

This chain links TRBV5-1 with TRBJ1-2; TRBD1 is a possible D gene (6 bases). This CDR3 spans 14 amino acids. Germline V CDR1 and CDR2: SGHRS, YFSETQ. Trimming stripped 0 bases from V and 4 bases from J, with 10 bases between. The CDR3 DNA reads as TGCGCCAGCAGCTTGGGGACAGAGGTCTATGGCTACACCTTC. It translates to CASSLGTEVYGYTF.

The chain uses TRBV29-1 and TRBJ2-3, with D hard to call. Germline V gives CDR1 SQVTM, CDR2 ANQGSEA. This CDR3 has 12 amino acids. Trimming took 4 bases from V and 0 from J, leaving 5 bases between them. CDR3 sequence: CSVGLSTDTQYF. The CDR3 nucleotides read TGCAGCGTTGGACTCAGCACAGATACGCAGTATTTT.

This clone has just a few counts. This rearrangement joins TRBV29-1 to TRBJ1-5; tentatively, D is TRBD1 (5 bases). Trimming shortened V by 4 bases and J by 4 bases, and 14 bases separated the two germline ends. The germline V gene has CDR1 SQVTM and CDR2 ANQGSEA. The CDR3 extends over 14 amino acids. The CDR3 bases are TGCAGCGTTGTTACCGGGACTGAGAATCAGCCCCAGCATTTT. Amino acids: CSVVTGTENQPQHF.

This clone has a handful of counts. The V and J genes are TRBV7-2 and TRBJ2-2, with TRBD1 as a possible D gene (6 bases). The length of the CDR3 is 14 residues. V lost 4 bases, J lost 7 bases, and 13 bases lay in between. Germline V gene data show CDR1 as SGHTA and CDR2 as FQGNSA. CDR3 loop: CASSSSRGGGELFF. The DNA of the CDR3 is TGTGCCAGCAGCTCAAGCAGGGGCGGCGGGGAGCTGTTTTTT.

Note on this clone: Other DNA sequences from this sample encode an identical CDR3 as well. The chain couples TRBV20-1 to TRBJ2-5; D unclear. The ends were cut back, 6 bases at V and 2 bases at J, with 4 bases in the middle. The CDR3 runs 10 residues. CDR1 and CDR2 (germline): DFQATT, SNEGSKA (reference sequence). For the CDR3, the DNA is TGCAGTGCGTCACAAGAGACCCAGTACTTC. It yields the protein CSASQETQYF.

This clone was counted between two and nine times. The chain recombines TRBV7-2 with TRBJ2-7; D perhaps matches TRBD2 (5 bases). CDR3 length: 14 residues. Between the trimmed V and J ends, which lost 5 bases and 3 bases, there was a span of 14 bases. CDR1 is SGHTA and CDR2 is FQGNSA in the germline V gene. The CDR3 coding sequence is TGTGCCAGCAGCCCGGACTGGGCCAGCTACGAGCAGTACTTC. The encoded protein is CASSPDWASYEQYF.

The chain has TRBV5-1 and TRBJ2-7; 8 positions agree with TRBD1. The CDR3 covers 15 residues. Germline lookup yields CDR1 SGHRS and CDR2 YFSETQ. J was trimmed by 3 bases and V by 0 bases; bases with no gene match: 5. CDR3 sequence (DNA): TGCGCCAGCAGCTTGGGGACAGGGTCCAACTACGAGCAGTACTTC. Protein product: CASSLGTGSNYEQYF.

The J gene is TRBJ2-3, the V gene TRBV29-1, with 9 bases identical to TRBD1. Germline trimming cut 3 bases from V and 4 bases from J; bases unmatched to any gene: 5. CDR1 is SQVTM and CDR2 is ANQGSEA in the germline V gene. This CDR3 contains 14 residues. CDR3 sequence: CSVDPGQGPDTQYF. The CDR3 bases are TGCAGCGTTGACCCGGGACAGGGTCCAGATACGCAGTATTTT.

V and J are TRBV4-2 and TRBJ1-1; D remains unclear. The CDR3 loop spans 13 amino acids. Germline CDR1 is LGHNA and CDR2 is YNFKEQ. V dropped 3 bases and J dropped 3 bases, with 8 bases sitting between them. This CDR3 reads CASSQTKDTEAFF. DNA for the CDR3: TGTGCCAGCAGCCAGACAAAAGACACTGAAGCTTTCTTT.

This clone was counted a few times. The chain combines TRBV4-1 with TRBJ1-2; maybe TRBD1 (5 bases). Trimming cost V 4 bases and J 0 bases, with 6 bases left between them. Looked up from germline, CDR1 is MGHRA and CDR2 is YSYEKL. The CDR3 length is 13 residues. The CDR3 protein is CASSPTANYGYTF. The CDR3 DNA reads TGCGCCAGCAGCCCGACAGCTAACTATGGCTACACCTTC.